Given below is one TCR beta chain in context. This sample was included in a study of blood T cell repertoires in COVID-19. For the study at large: The samples span acute and convalescent COVID-19 from the United States, Italy and Spain. T cells, B-cell-depleted T cells, or PBMCs supplied cDNA or gDNA.

In the original processing: For nucleated cells, counts were estimated from reference gene primer amplification. Data came from immunoSEQ multiplex PCR; TCRdb stores just in-frame clones and leaves some out. V and J calls and clone size are copied from that table; D and trimming were computed from the DNA. This table holds around 99,000 clones, 80% to 90% found once. The V and J ends lost 0 bases and 7 bases respectively, with 6 bases between them. Germline-derived CDR1 and CDR2 are MNHEY and SVGEGT. This CDR3 is 13 amino acids long. The J gene is TRBJ1-4, the V gene TRBV6-2 or TRBV6-3; D is unresolved. Sequencing was performed on peripheral blood. The TCR was taken from a man aged 35 to 55 with active or convalescent COVID-19. The CDR3 DNA is TGTGCCAGCAGTTACTCGCGGGCTGAAAAACTGTTTTTT. Protein product: CASSYSRAEKLFF.